This T cell receptor beta chain appears in the sequencing data of a study of a mutant IDH1 vaccine in newly diagnosed glioma. As for the study in general: Beforehand, treatment had been radiotherapy, temozolomide, or both; the majority received both.

The repertoire was sequenced with immunoSEQ multiplex PCR; TCRdb's copy has only in-frame clones and lacks some. This table has about 82,000 clones, 85% appearing once. Note on this clone: The antigen remains undetermined. The CDR3 does not close with the conserved phenylalanine or tryptophan, likely indicating a read error. Because the CDR3's place on the DNA is in doubt, the DNA is left out and the CDR3 is given as listed by TCRdb.

Time point in this sample: week 23, last vaccination. It was 300 ug of mutant IDH1 20-mer peptide that made up each vaccine dose, given with topical imiquimod. The germline V gene has CDR1 SGHNT and CDR2 YENEEA. Counting both end residues, the CDR3 totals 8 amino acids. V gene TRBV11-3 combines with J gene TRBJ2-7; the DNA was not compared with TRBD2, the D call given in the table. This TCR was sampled from a man aged 30-40 years with glioma. Some clones in this sample may be carry-over from other donors' samples. Sequenced material: PBMCs, taken from a glioma patient whose treatment included an IDH1 peptide vaccine. The CDR3 reads CASKDSRE.